The 31 T cell receptor beta chains given below trace back to one sample, sequenced in a study of response to subunit inactivated influenza vaccine. Each CDR3 protein gets one entry after TCRdb re-called the RT-PCR reads with MiXCR. In the table there are a few hundred thousand distinct CDR3 sequences, roughly 22% of which are singletons. The starting material was PBMCs from blood, obtained about 20 months after vaccination. The source is a man between 50 and 69 years old who received an inactivated influenza vaccine.

This rearrangement joins TRBV4-1 to TRBJ1-2, with 9 bases identical to TRBD1. The CDR3 is 17 residues long. After removal of 2 bases from V and 4 bases from J, the junction contained 11 bases not matched to a gene. From germline, CDR1 is MGHRA and CDR2 YSYEKL. DNA of the CDR3: TGCGCCAGCAGCCAATCTTTTCCGGGACAGGGAGCCTATGGCTACACCTTC. It codes for CASSQSFPGQGAYGYTF.

This chain connects TRBV19 to TRBJ1-2, with a tentative D call TRBD1 (5 bases). CDR1 LNHDA and CDR2 SQIVND come from the germline V gene (reference sequence). The CDR3 spans 15 residues. Trimming cost V 3 bases and J 1 base, with 12 bases left between them. CDR3 amino acids: CASSINRIVNYGYTF. CDR3 DNA sequence: TGTGCCAGTAGTATCAACAGGATAGTTAACTATGGCTACACCTTC.

V gene TRBV7-2 combines with J gene TRBJ1-6; TRBD1 is a possible D gene (5 bases). Germline loops: CDR1 SGHTA, CDR2 FQGNSA. V was shortened by 4 bases and J by 0 bases, with 7 bases between the two germline ends. The CDR3 totals 15 residues. CDR3 DNA sequence: TGTGCCAGCAGCTGGGGGTCCTCCTATAATTCACCCCTCCACTTT. Translated, it gives CASSWGSSYNSPLHF. Looking up the rest from reference TRBV7-2 and TRBJ1-6 gives the full variable domain: GAGVSQSPSNKVTEKGKDVELRCDPISGHTALYWYRQSLGQGLEFLIYFQGNSAPDKSGLPSDRFSAERTGGSVSTLTIQRTQQEDSAVYLCASSWGSSYNSPLHFGNGTRLTVT.

This clonotype was counted between two and nine times. This chain links TRBV4-2 with TRBJ2-1; no firm D call. This CDR3 has 18 residues. V lost 0 bases and J 2 bases, leaving 17 bases between the germline ends. CDR1 and CDR2 (germline): LGHNA, YNFKEQ. CDR3 in DNA: TGTGCCAGCAGCCAAGAGCTTACTGACCTTCCCCCCTACAATGAGCAGTTCTTC. Amino acid sequence: CASSQELTDLPPYNEQFF.

CDR3 nucleotide sequence: TGTGCCAGCAGCTTGGCCTCGCTAGCGGGGGGCTTTCAAGAGACCCAGTACTTC. Protein product: CASSLASLAGGFQETQYF. This chain joins TRBV5-5 and TRBJ2-5; 11 nucleotides line up with TRBD2. CDR3 length: 18 residues. Per germline, CDR1 SGHKS and CDR2 YYEKEE (reference sequence). V shed 0 bases and J 2 bases; nucleotides not matched to a gene: 9. Based on the CDR3 plus reference TRBV5-5 and TRBJ2-5, the full variable domain is DAGVTQSPTHLIKTRGQQVTLRCSPISGHKSVSWYQQVLGQGPQFIFQYYEKEERGRGNFPDRFSARQFPNYSSELNVNALLLGDSALYLCASSLASLAGGFQETQYFGPGTRLLVL.

This chain uses TRBV4-2 with TRBJ2-5, with D possibly being TRBD2 (5 bases). Germline V gene sequence: CDR1 LGHNA, CDR2 YNFKEQ. V shed 2 bases and J shed 4 bases, with 14 bases lying between them. The length of the CDR3 is 15 residues. CDR3 sequence (DNA): TGTGCCAGCAGCCAAAGCGGACCTAGGCGAGAGACCCAGTACTTC. It specifies CASSQSGPRRETQYF.

The J gene is TRBJ2-3, the V gene TRBV20-1; TRBD2 might be the D (6 bases). V was cut by 3 bases and J by 2 bases, with 9 bases left in between. Germline CDR1 reads DFQATT; CDR2 reads SNEGSKA (reference sequence). The CDR3 has 13 residues. CDR3 protein: CSASSGYTDTQYF. The CDR3 DNA reads TGCAGTGCTAGTAGCGGTTACACAGATACGCAGTATTTT.

The rearrangement uses TRBV12-3 or TRBV12-4 and TRBJ1-2, with 10 nucleotides matching TRBD1. The V gene end was trimmed by 8 bases and the J gene end by 5 bases; junction bases not matched to a gene: 8. This CDR3 has 14 amino acids. This CDR3 reads CASAFGTGDYGYTF. CDR3 bases: TGTGCCAGCGCCTTTGGGACAGGGGATTATGGCTACACCTTC.

The sample holds a few counts of this clonotype. The V and J genes are TRBV7-6 and TRBJ2-1, with 7 bases lining up with TRBD1. The V segment lost 4 bases and the J segment 3 bases; nucleotides outside the gene matches: 6. This CDR3 is 15 amino acids long. Looked up from germline, CDR1 is SGHVS and CDR2 is FNYEAQ. CDR3 DNA: TGTGCCAGCAGCTATATGACAGGGAGCTACAATGAGCAGTTCTTC. This sequence encodes CASSYMTGSYNEQFF.

The rearrangement uses TRBV5-6 and TRBJ2-5; D is perhaps TRBD1 or TRBD2 (5 bases each). Trimming cost V 0 bases and J 2 bases, with 17 bases left between them. This CDR3 has 17 residues. Germline V gene data show CDR1 as SGHDT and CDR2 as YYEEEE. The CDR3 DNA follows: TGTGCCAGCAGCTTGGAGGCTGGGACCTACTATCAAGAGACCCAGTACTTC. Amino acid sequence: CASSLEAGTYYQETQYF.

This sequence joins TRBV7-2 and TRBJ2-1; no clear D. This CDR3 contains 13 residues. Looked up from germline, CDR1 is SGHTA and CDR2 is FQGNSA. V was pared by 1 base and J by 5 bases, with 6 bases between. CDR3 sequence: CASSLVLNNEQFF. The CDR3 DNA follows: TGTGCCAGCAGCTTAGTTTTAAACAATGAGCAGTTCTTC.

CDR3 sequence: CASSQGPDDLWNEQFF. The CDR3 nucleotides read TGCGCCAGCAGCCAAGGGCCGGACGACTTATGGAATGAGCAGTTCTTC. This chain links TRBV4-3 with TRBJ2-1; D unresolved. The length of the CDR3 is 16 residues. The germline V and J ends were trimmed by 1 base and 7 bases, with 17 bases remaining between them. The germline V gene has CDR1 LGHNA and CDR2 YSLEER.

This clonotype was counted ten times or more. This chain links TRBV21-1 with TRBJ1-5. TRBV21-1 is labeled a pseudogene. The CDR3 loop spans 16 amino acids. As DNA, the CDR3 is TGTGCCAGCAGCAAAGGGGGACGAGAAAGCAATCAGCCCCAGCATTTT. It yields the protein CASSKGGRESNQPQHF.

There are a few counts of this clonotype. The genes are TRBV12-3 or TRBV12-4 and TRBJ2-1, with D perhaps being TRBD1 or TRBD2 (5 bases each). V gave up 3 bases and J gave up 8 bases, with 17 bases separating them. This CDR3 spans 15 amino acids. In nucleotides, the CDR3 is TGTGCCAGCAGTTTTGGGACGGACTTTAAGGATGAGCAGTTCTTC. Its protein product is CASSFGTDFKDEQFF.

This clonotype was counted a few times. The rearrangement uses TRBV6-1 and TRBJ1-2, with TRBD1 identical over 8 bases. The V segment lost 2 bases and the J segment 4 bases; nucleotides outside the gene matches: 6. There are 15 residues in the CDR3. CDR1 is MNHNS and CDR2 is SASEGT in the germline V gene. The CDR3 region is CASSEQGAEVYGYTF. CDR3 nucleotide sequence: TGTGCCAGCAGTGAACAGGGGGCAGAGGTCTATGGCTACACCTTC.

Only a few counts were recorded for this clonotype. This rearrangement joins TRBV2 to TRBJ1-1; 8 bases agree with TRBD1. The CDR3 has 13 residues. In germline, CDR1 is SNHLY, CDR2 FYNNEI. The V and J ends lost 7 bases and 6 bases, in that order; junction bases with no gene match: 7. In DNA, the CDR3 is TGTGCCAGCATCGGACAGGGTTTTGCTGAAGCTTTCTTT. It translates to CASIGQGFAEAFF.

This clonotype has just a few counts. The chain combines TRBV6-5 with TRBJ2-7; TRBD1 aligns across 8 bases. The germline V gene has CDR1 MNHEY and CDR2 SVGAGI. This CDR3 spans 14 amino acids. The ends lost 0 bases at V and 2 bases at J; junction bases unmatched: 0. CDR3 in amino acids: CASSYSTGAYEQYF. CDR3 in DNA: TGTGCCAGCAGTTACTCGACAGGGGCCTACGAGCAGTACTTC.

V and J are TRBV9 and TRBJ2-3; D is possibly TRBD1 (6 bases). The length of the CDR3 is 15 residues. V lost 0 bases and J lost 4, with 12 bases in between. Per the germline V gene, CDR1 is SGDLS and CDR2 is YYNGEE. The CDR3 DNA reads as TGTGCCAGCAGCGTAGTCGGGACAAACCCAGATACGCAGTATTTT. Protein sequence: CASSVVGTNPDTQYF.

This clonotype has only a few counts. The chain has TRBV27 and TRBJ2-1, with a possible D match to TRBD2 (5 bases). This CDR3 spans 13 amino acids. Trimming cost V 2 bases and J 6 bases, with 8 bases left between them. CDR1 and CDR2 from the germline V gene are MNHEY and SMNVEV (reference sequence). The CDR3: CASSLGAANEQFF. CDR3 nucleotides: TGTGCCAGCAGTTTAGGAGCGGCCAATGAGCAGTTCTTC.

The chain joins TRBV7-6 to TRBJ2-1, with a possible D match to TRBD2 (6 bases). Germline CDR1 and CDR2: SGHVS and FNYEAQ. CDR3 length equals 16 residues. Trimming took off 1 base at V and 6 bases at J, with 16 bases between the two ends. CDR3 sequence: CASSLDLRTGGNEQFF. CDR3 DNA sequence: TGTGCCAGCAGCTTAGACCTTAGGACCGGGGGCAATGAGCAGTTCTTC.

In this sample, this clonotype turned up a few times. V gene TRBV6-5 combines with J gene TRBJ2-3; tentative D call: TRBD2 (6 bases). This CDR3 has 15 residues. V was trimmed by 0 bases and J by 5 bases, leaving 12 bases between them. Germline V gene sequence: CDR1 MNHEY, CDR2 SVGAGI. As DNA, the CDR3 is TGTGCCAGCAGTTACTCGCGGGATCTTGAAGATACGCAGTATTTT. Its protein is CASSYSRDLEDTQYF.

This clonotype has just one count. The gene calls are TRBV6-5 and TRBJ2-3, with D maybe TRBD1 (5 bases). Trimming cost V 0 bases and J 1 base, with 20 bases left between them. CDR3 length equals 19 residues. Germline V lookup: CDR1 MNHEY, CDR2 SVGAGI. CDR3: CASSYSMSLQGKRTDTQYF. For the CDR3, the DNA is TGTGCCAGCAGTTACTCGATGAGCCTGCAGGGTAAACGCACAGATACGCAGTATTTT.

This clonotype was detected a few times. The chain joins TRBV28 to TRBJ2-1; 9 bases map to TRBD2. This CDR3 contains 18 residues. Germline CDR1 MDHEN, CDR2 SYDVKM. The V segment lost 4 bases and the J segment 3 bases; nucleotides outside the gene matches: 13. In nucleotides, the CDR3 is TGTGCCAGCAGTTCGCCTATCTCCGGGACTAGCATCTACAATGAGCAGTTCTTC. Amino acid sequence: CASSSPISGTSIYNEQFF.

This clonotype turned up a few times. DNA for the CDR3: TGTGCCAGCAGTAAATGGTCAGACAACACTGAAGCTTTCTTT. Translation gives CASSKWSDNTEAFF. The rearrangement links TRBV12-3 or TRBV12-4 to TRBJ1-1, with D uncertain. Trimming left V 5 bases short and J 2 bases short, with 12 bases between. This CDR3 region has 14 residues.

The chain combines TRBV2 with TRBJ1-5; no firm D call. Deletions cut 4 bases from V and 0 bases from J, with 16 bases between. The germline V gene has CDR1 SNHLY and CDR2 FYNNEI. The CDR3 has 17 amino acids. The CDR3 spells CASSGINSFDSNQPQHF. The CDR3 DNA follows: TGTGCCAGCAGTGGCATAAACAGCTTTGATAGCAATCAGCCCCAGCATTTT. The variable domain in full, with the rest retrieved from reference TRBV2 and TRBJ1-5, is EPEVTQTPSHQVTQMGQEVILRCVPISNHLYFYWYRQILGQKVEFLVSFYNNEISEKSEIFDDQFSVERPDGSNFTLKIRSTKLEDSAMYFCASSGINSFDSNQPQHFGDGTRLSIL.

The rearrangement links TRBV20-1 to TRBJ1-6; D ambiguous. The CDR3 contains 12 residues. The germline gives CDR1 DFQATT, CDR2 SNEGSKA (reference sequence). The germline V and J ends were trimmed by 6 bases and 5 bases, with 8 bases remaining between them. The chain's CDR3 is CSAGRHNSPLHF. DNA for the CDR3: TGCAGTGCCGGGAGGCATAATTCACCCCTCCACTTT.

V gene TRBV28 combines with J gene TRBJ2-1; 13 bases agree with TRBD2. J was trimmed by 2 bases and V by 2 bases; bases with no gene match: 0. This CDR3 contains 16 residues. Per germline, CDR1 MDHEN and CDR2 SYDVKM. The CDR3 reads CASSLGTSGAYNEQFF. In DNA form, the CDR3 reads TGTGCCAGCAGTTTAGGGACTAGCGGGGCCTACAATGAGCAGTTCTTC.

This clonotype appeared many times. This chain uses TRBV25-1 with TRBJ2-5; D remains ambiguous. Germline assignment: CDR1 MGHDK and CDR2 SYGVNS. The V and J ends lost 4 bases and 4 bases respectively, with 1 base between them. The CDR3 is 10 amino acids. In DNA form, the CDR3 reads TGTGCCAGCAGTGGAGAGACCCAGTACTTC. Amino acid sequence: CASSGETQYF.

The sample holds many counts of this clonotype. The V gene is TRBV5-1, the J gene TRBJ1-4; 8 bases map to TRBD1. The V and J ends lost 0 bases and 7 bases, in that order; junction bases with no gene match: 8. This CDR3 contains 16 residues. Germline V lookup: CDR1 SGHRS, CDR2 YFSETQ. CDR3 DNA sequence: TGCGCCAGCAGCTTGGGTCAGGGGGCGAAAGCTGAAAAACTGTTTTTT. This codes for CASSLGQGAKAEKLFF.

V gene TRBV6-2 or TRBV6-3 combines with J gene TRBJ2-1, with TRBD2 as a possible D gene (6 bases). V was cut by 11 bases and J by 4 bases, with 9 bases left in between. This CDR3 region has 11 residues. CDR1 MNHEY and CDR2 SVGEGT come from the germline V gene. CDR3 nucleotides: TGTGCCTCGGGGACTTACAATGAGCAGTTCTTC. This translates into CASGTYNEQFF.

At least ten counts were recorded for this clonotype. CDR3 DNA: TGTGCCAGCAGCCAAGATAGAGGCAATCAGCCCCAGCATTTT. Amino acid sequence: CASSQDRGNQPQHF. The rearrangement uses TRBV4-2 and TRBJ1-5, with D unresolved. CDR3 length: 14 amino acids. V was shortened by 0 bases and J by 2 bases, with 5 bases between the two germline ends. Looked up from germline, CDR1 is LGHNA and CDR2 is YNFKEQ.